The 23 T cell receptor beta chains reported below all come from one sample, sequenced in a study of T cell responses to AZD1222 COVID-19 vaccine. Only in-frame clones appear in the TCRdb table, and some are missing; sequencing was by immunoSEQ multiplex PCR. Here the sample spans 200,000 to 250,000 clones, more than 85% being singletons. This specimen consisted of peripheral blood, obtained on day 0 of MenACWY control vaccination. These receptor sequences come from an adult in good health.

This rearrangement joins TRBV2 to TRBJ2-3, with 15 nucleotides matching TRBD2. V shed 7 bases, J shed 1 base, and the junction held 6 bases outside the gene matches. Per germline, CDR1 SNHLY and CDR2 FYNNEI. The CDR3 is 17 amino acids. As DNA, the CDR3 is TGTGCCAGCAACGGACTAGCGGGGGGGCCAGGCACAGATACGCAGTATTTT. Amino acid sequence: CASNGLAGGPGTDTQYF.

The chain is built from TRBV23-1 and TRBJ1-1; the D gene is possibly TRBD1 (5 bases). TRBV23-1 has ORF status, its function being uncertain. Between the trimmed V and J ends, which lost 2 bases and 1 base, there was a span of 8 bases. The CDR3 has 14 amino acids. CDR3: CASSQTGRNTEAFF. For the CDR3, the DNA is TGCGCCAGCAGTCAAACGGGGCGGAACACTGAAGCTTTCTTT.

This rearrangement joins TRBV24-1 to TRBJ1-2, with D maybe TRBD1 (5 bases). The CDR3 has 13 residues. Trimming took off 1 base at V and 8 bases at J, with 10 bases between the two ends. The germline V gene encodes CDR1 KGHDR and CDR2 SFDVKD. CDR3 loop: CATSDFQGKGYTF. The CDR3 DNA reads as TGTGCCACCAGTGATTTTCAGGGCAAGGGCTACACCTTC.

This clone was found once. The J gene is TRBJ2-7, the V gene TRBV7-9; no definite D call. Trimming removed 5 bases at V and 5 bases at J, with 13 bases between. The CDR3 spans 13 residues. Germline V gene data show CDR1 as SEHNR and CDR2 as FQNEAQ (reference sequence). For the CDR3, the DNA is TGTGCCAGCAGCCACCTCCTTAGGGACGAGCAGTACTTC. It codes for CASSHLLRDEQYF.

This chain connects TRBV9 to TRBJ1-5, with 8 bases fitting TRBD1. J was trimmed by 4 bases and V by 5 bases; bases with no gene match: 5. Germline V gives CDR1 SGDLS, CDR2 YYNGEE. The CDR3 has 14 amino acids. Written as DNA, the CDR3 is TGTGCCAGCAGTGCCGGGACAGGTAATCAGCCCCAGCATTTT. This encodes CASSAGTGNQPQHF.

The gene calls are TRBV5-4 and TRBJ1-6; 11 positions match TRBD1. Germline CDR1 reads SGHNT; CDR2 reads YYREEE (reference sequence). V shed 3 bases, J shed 6 bases, and the junction held 5 bases outside the gene matches. The CDR3 has 16 amino acids. This CDR3 reads CASSSGQGATNSPLHF. The CDR3 DNA reads TGTGCCAGCAGCTCAGGACAGGGGGCCACTAATTCACCCCTCCACTTT.

The rearrangement joins TRBV6-2 or TRBV6-3 to TRBJ1-2; D is undetermined. Germline-derived CDR1 and CDR2 are MNHEY and SVGEGT. V was shortened by 3 bases and J by 2 bases, with 22 bases between the two germline ends. This CDR3 spans 18 amino acids. CDR3 nucleotide sequence: TGTGCCAGCAGTTATGGGCGAAGCGGAGGTTCACCCAACTATGGCTACACCTTC. This encodes CASSYGRSGGSPNYGYTF.

This clone was recorded once. V is TRBV27 and J is TRBJ1-5; TRBD1 agrees at 8 bases. The CDR3 runs 19 residues. Germline CDR1 reads MNHEY; CDR2 reads SMNVEV (reference sequence). With V trimmed by 1 base and J by 0 bases, 11 bases remained unmatched. This chain's CDR3 is CASSLYRTGSPFSNQPQHF. In DNA form, the CDR3 reads TGTGCCAGCAGTTTATATCGGACAGGGAGCCCCTTTAGCAATCAGCCCCAGCATTTT.

This rearrangement joins TRBV3-1 (or the pseudogene TRBV3-2) to TRBJ1-2; possible D gene TRBD1, 5 bases. This CDR3 comprises 15 residues. V lost 4 bases, J lost 0 bases, and 12 bases lay in between. Germline CDR1 LGHDT, CDR2 YNNKEL (reference sequence). CDR3 protein: CASSPGTSTNYGYTF. For the CDR3, the DNA is TGTGCCAGCAGCCCCGGGACCTCGACTAACTATGGCTACACCTTC.

This chain links TRBV3-1 (or the pseudogene TRBV3-2) with TRBJ2-1; D ambiguous. The CDR3 consists of 11 residues. Trimming cost V 2 bases and J 10 bases, with 6 bases left between them. Germline CDR1 reads LGHDT; CDR2 reads YNNKEL (reference sequence). The CDR3 protein is CASSQRVEQFF. The CDR3 bases are TGTGCCAGCAGCCAAAGGGTGGAGCAGTTCTTC.

V and J are TRBV7-8 and TRBJ2-5; 10 nucleotides agree with TRBD2. The J segment lost 2 bases and the V segment lost 3 bases, leaving 9 bases of the junction unmatched. The germline gives CDR1 SGHVS, CDR2 FQNEAQ. This CDR3 is built from 17 residues. DNA for the CDR3: TGTGCCAGCAGCTTCCTCGGGGTAGCGGGGGGTCAAGAGACCCAGTACTTC. Translation: CASSFLGVAGGQETQYF. Full variable domain (rest looked up from reference TRBV7-8 and TRBJ2-5): GAGVSQSPRYKVAKRGQDVALRCDPISGHVSLFWYQQALGQGPEFLTYFQNEAQLDKSGLPSDRFFAERPEGSVSTLKIQRTQQEDSAVYLCASSFLGVAGGQETQYFGPGTRLLVL.

The CDR3 sequence is CASSPQGAVANEQFF. CDR3 bases: TGTGCCAGCTCACCACAGGGGGCCGTCGCTAATGAGCAGTTCTTC. The chain has TRBV18 and TRBJ2-1; 7 nucleotides match TRBD1. The CDR3 extends over 15 amino acids. V lost 1 base, J lost 7 bases, and 7 bases stayed unmatched. CDR1 is KGHSH, CDR2 LQKENI, per germline.

This chain uses TRBV3-1 (or the pseudogene TRBV3-2) with TRBJ1-6, with 10 bases that match TRBD1. The CDR3 covers 16 residues. Germline trimming cut 1 base from V and 6 bases from J; bases unmatched to any gene: 3. Germline V gene data show CDR1 as LGHDT and CDR2 as YNNKEL (reference sequence). CDR3 bases: TGTGCCAGCAGCCAAGTTGGGACAGGGGTTAATTCACCCCTCCACTTT. Translation gives CASSQVGTGVNSPLHF.

This clone was observed once. V is TRBV5-1 and J is TRBJ2-1; possibly TRBD1 or TRBD2 for D (5 bases each). This CDR3 contains 15 residues. Germline V lookup: CDR1 SGHRS, CDR2 YFSETQ. V was trimmed by 5 bases and J by 3 bases, leaving 15 bases between them. The CDR3 coding sequence is TGCGCCAGCAGTCCAGAGGGACGTTTCTACAATGAGCAGTTCTTC. This translates into CASSPEGRFYNEQFF.

This sequence joins TRBV7-3 and TRBJ2-3, with 8 bases that match TRBD2. J was trimmed by 6 bases and V by 5 bases; bases with no gene match: 13. The V gene's germline CDR1 is SGHTA and CDR2 FQGTGA. This CDR3 contains 16 residues. The CDR3 loop is CASSAGGPRGMDTQYF. The DNA of the CDR3 is TGTGCCAGCAGCGCGGGGGGCCCCCGGGGGATGGATACGCAGTATTTT.

This chain uses TRBV4-1 with TRBJ2-5; no clear D. Trimming left V 0 bases short and J 0 bases short, with 14 bases between. This CDR3 has 17 amino acids. The germline V gene has CDR1 MGHRA and CDR2 YSYEKL. This CDR3 reads CASSQDSLEMYQETQYF. The DNA for the CDR3 is TGCGCCAGCAGCCAAGATAGTCTAGAAATGTACCAAGAGACCCAGTACTTC.

The V gene is TRBV5-4, the J gene TRBJ2-1; 8 nucleotides line up with TRBD1. The junction had 7 bases not matched to a gene; V was cut back by 3 bases and J by 2 bases. There are 16 residues in the CDR3. Germline V gives CDR1 SGHNT, CDR2 YYREEE (reference sequence). In DNA form, the CDR3 reads TGTGCCAGCAGCTCCAGGACAGGGAAGGCCTACAATGAGCAGTTCTTC. Translating gives CASSSRTGKAYNEQFF.

This clone showed up just once. The rearrangement links TRBV2 to TRBJ1-2; possibly TRBD1 for D (5 bases). V was pared by 0 bases and J by 5 bases, with 13 bases between. This CDR3 is built from 15 residues. From germline, CDR1 is SNHLY and CDR2 FYNNEI. Here the CDR3 reads CASSEAWGSGYGYTF. CDR3 DNA sequence: TGTGCCAGCAGTGAAGCGTGGGGGAGTGGGTATGGCTACACCTTC.

This clone was seen a single time. The chain recombines TRBV10-3 with TRBJ1-2; 7 bases fit TRBD1. The CDR3 spans 15 residues. Germline loops: CDR1 ENHRY, CDR2 SYGVKD. Trimming took 5 bases from V and 4 from J; bases not matched to a gene: 10. The CDR3 sequence: CAISWTGGGLYGYTF. The CDR3 DNA sequence: TGTGCCATCAGTTGGACAGGAGGGGGGCTCTATGGCTACACCTTC.

For this clone: Other DNA sequences from this sample encode an identical CDR3 as well. This rearrangement joins TRBV7-9 to TRBJ1-1; TRBD1 is a possible D gene (6 bases). Trimming removed 3 bases from V and 2 bases from J, with 7 bases in between. In germline, CDR1 is SEHNR, CDR2 FQNEAQ (reference sequence). This CDR3 has 13 residues. DNA of the CDR3: TGTGCCAGCAGCTTGGACAGAAACACTGAAGCTTTCTTT. As protein: CASSLDRNTEAFF. The complete variable domain, with remaining parts taken from reference TRBV7-9 and TRBJ1-1, reads DTGVSQNPRHKITKRGQNVTFRCDPISEHNRLYWYRQTLGQGPEFLTYFQNEAQLEKSRLLSDRFSAERPKGSFSTLEIQRTEQGDSAMYLCASSLDRNTEAFFGQGTRLTVV.

The chain carries TRBV7-9 and TRBJ1-2; 10 nucleotides match TRBD1. Germline CDR1 SEHNR, CDR2 FQNEAQ (reference sequence). This CDR3 has 16 amino acids. V shed 2 bases, J shed 4 bases, and the junction held 7 bases outside the gene matches. Written as DNA, the CDR3 is TGTGCCAGCAGCTTATCAGACAGGGGGCGCGGCTATGGCTACACCTTC. Translation: CASSLSDRGRGYGYTF.

This chain connects TRBV5-6 to TRBJ1-6; 11 nucleotides agree with TRBD1. The germline V gene has CDR1 SGHDT and CDR2 YYEEEE. This CDR3 contains 15 residues. With 1 base clipped from V and 10 bases from J, the junction kept 4 bases outside the gene matches. In DNA form, the CDR3 reads TGTGCCAGCAGCTTGAGGACAGGGGGCAAATCACCCCTCCACTTT. It specifies CASSLRTGGKSPLHF.

The V gene is TRBV12-5, the J gene TRBJ1-5, with TRBD1 matching 10 bases. V trimming: 9 bases; J trimming: 7 bases; junction bases outside the gene matches: 15. CDR1 is LGHNT and CDR2 is FRNRAP in the germline V gene. The CDR3 is 16 residues long. CDR3 sequence reads: CASEQGDRGFGQPQHF. For the CDR3, the DNA is TGTGCTAGCGAGCAGGGGGACAGGGGATTTGGACAGCCCCAGCATTTT.